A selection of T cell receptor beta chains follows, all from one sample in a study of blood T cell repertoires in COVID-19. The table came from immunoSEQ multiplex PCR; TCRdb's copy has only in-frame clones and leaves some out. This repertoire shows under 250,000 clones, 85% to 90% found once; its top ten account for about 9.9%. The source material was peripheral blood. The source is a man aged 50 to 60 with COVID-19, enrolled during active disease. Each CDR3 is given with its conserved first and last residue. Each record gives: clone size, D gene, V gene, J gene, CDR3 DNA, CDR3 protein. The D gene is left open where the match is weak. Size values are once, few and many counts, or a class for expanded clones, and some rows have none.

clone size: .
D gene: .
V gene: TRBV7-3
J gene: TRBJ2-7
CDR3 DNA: TGTGCCAGCAGCTTAGGGGGGGCTAGCGAGTACGAGCAGTACTTC
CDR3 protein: CASSLGGASEYEQYF

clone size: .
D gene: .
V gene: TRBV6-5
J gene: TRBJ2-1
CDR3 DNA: TGTGCCAGCAGCCCCTTGGCCTCCTACAATGAGCAGTTCTTC
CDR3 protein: CASSPLASYNEQFF

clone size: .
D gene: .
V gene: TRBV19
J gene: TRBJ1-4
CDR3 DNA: TGTGCCAGTAGGCGGCAGGGTGGTACAACTAATGAAAAACTGTTTTTT
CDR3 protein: CASRRQGGTTNEKLFF

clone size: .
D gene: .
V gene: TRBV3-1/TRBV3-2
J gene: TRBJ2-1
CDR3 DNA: TGTGCCAGCAGCCAAAAGCGTAACAATGAGCAGTTCTTC
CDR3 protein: CASSQKRNNEQFF

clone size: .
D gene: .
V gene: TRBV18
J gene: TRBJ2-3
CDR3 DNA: TGTGCCAGCTCACCAGACCAGAAGGGGTCAGATACGCAGTATTTT
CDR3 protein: CASSPDQKGSDTQYF

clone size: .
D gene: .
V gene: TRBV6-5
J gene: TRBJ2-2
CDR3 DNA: TGTGCCAGCAGTTTAGACCCTGGGGGGGCGGCCGGGGAGCTGTTTTTT
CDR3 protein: CASSLDPGGAAGELFF

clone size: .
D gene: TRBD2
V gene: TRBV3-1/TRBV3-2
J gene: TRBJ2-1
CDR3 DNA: TGTGCCAGCAGCCCCCTAGGTAGCGGGAAGGGTAGGGGTAATGAGCAGTTCTTC
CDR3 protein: CASSPLGSGKGRGNEQFF

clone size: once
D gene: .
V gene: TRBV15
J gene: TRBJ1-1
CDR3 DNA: TGTGCCACCAGCAGGTCCACAGGGAACACTGAAGCTTTCTTT
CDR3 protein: CATSRSTGNTEAFF

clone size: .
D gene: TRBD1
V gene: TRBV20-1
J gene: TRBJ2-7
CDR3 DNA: TGCAGTGCTAGTGGGTTAGGACAGGGGGCTGGAGAGCAGTACTTC
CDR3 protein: CSASGLGQGAGEQYF

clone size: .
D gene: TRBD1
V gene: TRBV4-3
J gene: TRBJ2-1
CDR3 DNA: TGCGCCAGCAGCCAAGATTTACGGACAGGGGTCAATGAGCAGTTCTTC
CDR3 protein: CASSQDLRTGVNEQFF

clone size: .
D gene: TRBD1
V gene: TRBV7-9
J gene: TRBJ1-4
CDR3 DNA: TGTGCCAGCAGCTTAGATCTGACAGGGGCTAATCAACTGTTTTTT
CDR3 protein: CASSLDLTGANQLFF

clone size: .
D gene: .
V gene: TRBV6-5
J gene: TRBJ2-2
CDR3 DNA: TGTGCATACATGGTTCTCGGGGAGCTGTTTTTT
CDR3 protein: CAYMVLGELFF

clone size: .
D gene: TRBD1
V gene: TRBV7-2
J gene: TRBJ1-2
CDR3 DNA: TGTGCCAGCAGCTCCACCTCTCAGGGGGCGGATGGCTACACCTTC
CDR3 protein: CASSSTSQGADGYTF

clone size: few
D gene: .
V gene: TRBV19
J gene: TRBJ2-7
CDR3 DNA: TGTGCCAGTAGTATTGGAGTACAGGGCTACGAGCAGTACTTC
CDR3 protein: CASSIGVQGYEQYF

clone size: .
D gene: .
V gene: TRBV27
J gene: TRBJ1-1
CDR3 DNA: TGTGCCAGCAGTTTAAGGTTCGGGGGAACTGAAGCTTTCTTT
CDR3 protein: CASSLRFGGTEAFF

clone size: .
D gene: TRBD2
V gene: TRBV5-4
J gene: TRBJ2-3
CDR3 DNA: TGTGCCAGCAGCTCCCGGACTAGCGGGAGATCAGATACGCAGTATTTT
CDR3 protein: CASSSRTSGRSDTQYF

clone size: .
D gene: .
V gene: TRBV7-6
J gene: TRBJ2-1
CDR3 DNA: TGTGCCAGCAGCTTAGCGCGGGCTAGGGTCGGGGAGCAGTTCTTC
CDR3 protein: CASSLARARVGEQFF

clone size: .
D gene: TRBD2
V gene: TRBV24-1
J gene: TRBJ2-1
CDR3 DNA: TGTGCCACCAGCCAGACTAGCGGGCCTTACAATGAGCAGTTCTTC
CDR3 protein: CATSQTSGPYNEQFF

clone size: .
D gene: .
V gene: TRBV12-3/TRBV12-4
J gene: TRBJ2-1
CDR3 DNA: TGTGCCAGCAGCCCAGACCCCCTAGCGCAGTTCTTC
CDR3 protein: CASSPDPLAQFF

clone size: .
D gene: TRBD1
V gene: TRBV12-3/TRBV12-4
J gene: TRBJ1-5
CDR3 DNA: TGTGCCAGCAGTCGGACAGGTCGACAGCCCCAGCATTTT
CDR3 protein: CASSRTGRQPQHF

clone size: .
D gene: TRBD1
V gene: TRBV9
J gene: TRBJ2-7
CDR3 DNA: TGTGCCAGCAGCGCCGGGGACAGCCAACCCTACGAGCAGTACTTC
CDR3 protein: CASSAGDSQPYEQYF

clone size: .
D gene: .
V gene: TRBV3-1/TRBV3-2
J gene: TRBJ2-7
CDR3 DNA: TGTGCCAGCAGCCAGTTCTTACAGGGAGCAGCCTACGAGCAGTACTTC
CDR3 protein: CASSQFLQGAAYEQYF

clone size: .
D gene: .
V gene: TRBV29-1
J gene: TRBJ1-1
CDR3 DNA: TGCAGCGTTTTGCTTCCAGGGAACACTGAAGCTTTCTTT
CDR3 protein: CSVLLPGNTEAFF

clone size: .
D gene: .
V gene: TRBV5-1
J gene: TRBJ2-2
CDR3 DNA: TGCGCCAGCAGCTTGGACGGGAGAGGTGCCGGGGAGCTGTTTTTT
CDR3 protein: CASSLDGRGAGELFF

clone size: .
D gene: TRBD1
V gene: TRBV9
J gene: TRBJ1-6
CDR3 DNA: TGTGCCAGCAGCGTATCGGGACAGGGAGGAAATTCACCCCTCCACTTT
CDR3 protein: CASSVSGQGGNSPLHF

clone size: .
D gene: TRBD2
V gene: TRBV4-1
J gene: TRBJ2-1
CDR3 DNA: TGCGCCAGCAGCCCGGGACTAGCGGTCTACAATGAGCAGTTCTTC
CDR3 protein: CASSPGLAVYNEQFF

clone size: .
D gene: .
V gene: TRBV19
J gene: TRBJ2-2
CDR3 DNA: TGTGCCAGTAGTACCCAGAACACCGGGGAGCTGTTTTTT
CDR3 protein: CASSTQNTGELFF

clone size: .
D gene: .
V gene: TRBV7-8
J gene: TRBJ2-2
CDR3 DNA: TGTGCCAGCAGCTTAGTACCGGGGGTCAACACCGGGGAGCTGTTTTTT
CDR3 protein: CASSLVPGVNTGELFF

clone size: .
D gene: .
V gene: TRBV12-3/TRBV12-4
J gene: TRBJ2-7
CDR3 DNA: TGTGCCAGCAGTTTAGGGGGCGGCGAGCAGTACTTC
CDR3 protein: CASSLGGGEQYF

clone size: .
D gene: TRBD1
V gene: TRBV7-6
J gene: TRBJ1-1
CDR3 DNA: TGTGCCAGCAGCACAAACGGACAGGGTGGGAACACTGAAGCTTTCTTT
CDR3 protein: CASSTNGQGGNTEAFF

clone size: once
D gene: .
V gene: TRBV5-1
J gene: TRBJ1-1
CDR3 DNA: TGCGCCAGCAGTAACAGAGAGAACACTGAAGCTTTCTTT
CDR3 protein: CASSNRENTEAFF

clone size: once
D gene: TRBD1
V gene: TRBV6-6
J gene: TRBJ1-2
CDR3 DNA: TGTGCCAGCACCGGTCAGGGGGCGGGAGGCTACACCTTC
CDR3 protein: CASTGQGAGGYTF

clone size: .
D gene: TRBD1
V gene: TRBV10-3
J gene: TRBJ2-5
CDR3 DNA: TGTGCCATCAGTGAAAAAGGGACAGGTTTTGGGGAGACCCAGTACTTC
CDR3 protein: CAISEKGTGFGETQYF

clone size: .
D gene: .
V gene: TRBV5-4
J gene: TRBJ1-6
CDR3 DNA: TGTGCCAGCAGCCAAAGACCCGGAGGGTCCTATAATTCACCCCTCCACTTT
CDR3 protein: CASSQRPGGSYNSPLHF

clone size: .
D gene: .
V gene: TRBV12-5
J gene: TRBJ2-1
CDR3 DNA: TGTGCTAGTGGTTCCCAAGGACTACTATACAATGAGCAGTTCTTC
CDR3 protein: CASGSQGLLYNEQFF

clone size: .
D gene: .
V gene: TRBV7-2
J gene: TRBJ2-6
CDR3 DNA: TGTGCCAGCAGCGCAGGGGTGGCTGGGGCCAACGTCCTGACTTTC
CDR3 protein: CASSAGVAGANVLTF

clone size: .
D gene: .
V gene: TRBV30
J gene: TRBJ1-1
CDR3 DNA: TGTGCCTGGAGCCCCGGGGTGAACACTGAAGCTTTCTTT
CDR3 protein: CAWSPGVNTEAFF

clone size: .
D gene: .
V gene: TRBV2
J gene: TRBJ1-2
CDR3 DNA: TGTGCCACCGCCGGAGAGGGAGAATATGGCTACACCTTC
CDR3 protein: CATAGEGEYGYTF

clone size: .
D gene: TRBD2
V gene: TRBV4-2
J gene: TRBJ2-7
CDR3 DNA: TGTGCCAGCAGCCCCGAGGCGGCGGGGGGGGGCGAGCAGTACTTC
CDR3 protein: CASSPEAAGGGEQYF

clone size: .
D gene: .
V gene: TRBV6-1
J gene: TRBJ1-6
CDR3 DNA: TGTGCCAGCAGTGAACAGGGTGGTAATTCACCCCTCCACTTT
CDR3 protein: CASSEQGGNSPLHF

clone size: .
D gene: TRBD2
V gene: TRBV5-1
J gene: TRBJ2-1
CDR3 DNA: TGCGCCAGCAGCTTAATGGGACTACAGGATTCCTACAATGAGCAGTTCTTC
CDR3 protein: CASSLMGLQDSYNEQFF

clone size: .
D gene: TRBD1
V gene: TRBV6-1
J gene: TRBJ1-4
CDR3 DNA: TGTGCCAGCAGTGAACCCGGGACAGGGGAATCTAATGAAAAACTGTTTTTT
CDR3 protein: CASSEPGTGESNEKLFF

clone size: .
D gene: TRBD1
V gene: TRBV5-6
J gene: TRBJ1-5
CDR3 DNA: TGTGCCAGCACCCGGGGACAGGGGATCGGTCAGCCCCAGCATTTT
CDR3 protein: CASTRGQGIGQPQHF

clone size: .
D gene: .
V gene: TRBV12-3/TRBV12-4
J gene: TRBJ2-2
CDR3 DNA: TGTGCCAGCAGTCGGAGGGCCGACGGGGAGCTGTTTTTT
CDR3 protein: CASSRRADGELFF

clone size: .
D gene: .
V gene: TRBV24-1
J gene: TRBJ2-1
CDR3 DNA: TGTGCCACCAGTGATTTCTCGGGGGGCGCCTACAATGAGCAGTTCTTC
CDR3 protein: CATSDFSGGAYNEQFF

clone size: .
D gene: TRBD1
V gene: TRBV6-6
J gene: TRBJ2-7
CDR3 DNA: TGTGCCAGCAGTTACAACGGACAGGGGGCCTCCTACGAGCAGTACTTC
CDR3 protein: CASSYNGQGASYEQYF

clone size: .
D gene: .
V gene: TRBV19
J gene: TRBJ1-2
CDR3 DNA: TGCTCCACGGAGGGAGCCTATGGCTACACCTTC
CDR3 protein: CSTEGAYGYTF

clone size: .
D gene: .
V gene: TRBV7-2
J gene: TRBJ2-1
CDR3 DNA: TGTGCCAGCAGCTTAGGGGTGGGGGCTTACAATGAGCAGTTCTTC
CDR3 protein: CASSLGVGAYNEQFF

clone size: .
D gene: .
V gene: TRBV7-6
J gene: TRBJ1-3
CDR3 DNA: TGTGCCAGCAGCTTGGGTGCGGGATCCGGAAACACCATATATTTT
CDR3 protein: CASSLGAGSGNTIYF

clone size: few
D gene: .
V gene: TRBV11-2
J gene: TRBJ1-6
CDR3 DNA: TGTGCCAGCAGCTTAGATAGAGTGACCCTCCACTTT
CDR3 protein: CASSLDRVTLHF

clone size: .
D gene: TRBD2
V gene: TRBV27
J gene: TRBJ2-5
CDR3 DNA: TGTGCCAGCAGTCCGCTAGCGGGGAAGGGGACTCAAGAGACCCAGTACTTC
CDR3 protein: CASSPLAGKGTQETQYF

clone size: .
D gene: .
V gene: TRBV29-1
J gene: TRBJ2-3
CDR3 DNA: TGCAGCGTTGTTCAACAGACCACAGATACGCAGTATTTT
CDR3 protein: CSVVQQTTDTQYF

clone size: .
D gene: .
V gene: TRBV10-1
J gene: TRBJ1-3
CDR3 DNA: TGCGCCAGCGGGGACATATGCTCTGGAAACACCATATATTTT
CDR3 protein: CASGDICSGNTIYF

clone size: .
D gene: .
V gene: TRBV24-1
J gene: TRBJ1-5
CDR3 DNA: TGTGCCACCAGTGATCCCCGGACAGAAAATCAGCCCCAGCATTTT
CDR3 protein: CATSDPRTENQPQHF

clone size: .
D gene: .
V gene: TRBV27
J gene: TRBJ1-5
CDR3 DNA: TGTGCCAGCAGTTTTTACAGTGTGGGTCAGCCCCAGCATTTT
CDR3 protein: CASSFYSVGQPQHF

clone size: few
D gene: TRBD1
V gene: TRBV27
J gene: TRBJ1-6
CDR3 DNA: TGTGCCAGCAGGAGCCTCGGACAGGGGGGTTCACCCCTCCACTTT
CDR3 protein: CASRSLGQGGSPLHF

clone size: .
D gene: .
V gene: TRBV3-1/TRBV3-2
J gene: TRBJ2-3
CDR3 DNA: TGTGCCAGCAGCCAAGCGGGAGTCAAAACAGATACGCAGTATTTT
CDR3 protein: CASSQAGVKTDTQYF